Following are 14 T cell receptor beta chains from one sample sequenced in a study of blood T cell repertoires in COVID-19 (dated by TCRdb to about 2020). The library was prepared using the immunoSEQ multiplex PCR assay. Held by TCRdb, this immuneACCESS table contains in-frame sequences only and omits some clones. Under half of the omission traces to an unresolved V gene where checked; the cause of the rest is unknown. The sample has fewer than 250,000 clones on record, roughly 89% of them singletons. The ten largest clones capture more than 5.5% of the sample. Source material: peripheral blood. These receptors all stem from a man in his 60s who had recovered from COVID-19.

This chain joins TRBV11-2 and TRBJ2-6; 8 nucleotides line up with TRBD1. Germline V gives CDR1 SGHAT, CDR2 FQNNGV. After removal of 1 base from V and 2 bases from J, the junction contained 4 bases not matched to a gene. The CDR3 has 17 residues. CDR3: CASSLVQGVTGANVLTF. The DNA for the CDR3 is TGTGCCAGCAGCTTAGTACAGGGGGTAACTGGGGCCAACGTCCTGACTTTC.

This chain uses TRBV14 with TRBJ1-1, with TRBD1 identical over 8 bases. CDR1 and CDR2 from the germline V gene are SGHDN and FVKESK. The CDR3 is 14 residues long. With V trimmed by 1 base and J by 5 bases, 3 bases remained unmatched. This CDR3 reads CASSQGRGLTEAFF. In DNA, the CDR3 is TGTGCCAGCAGCCAAGGCAGGGGGCTAACTGAAGCTTTCTTT.

Regarding this clone: The same CDR3 also results from other DNA sequences found in this sample. The J gene is TRBJ1-2, the V gene TRBV3-1 (or the pseudogene TRBV3-2), with a possible D match to TRBD1 (5 bases). The CDR3 is 13 residues long. Trimming left V 1 base short and J 4 bases short, with 7 bases between. Germline V gene sequence: CDR1 LGHDT, CDR2 YNNKEL (reference sequence). Here the CDR3 reads CASSQGGGYGYTF. The CDR3 DNA reads TGTGCCAGCAGCCAAGGGGGGGGCTATGGCTACACCTTC.

The chain joins TRBV18 to TRBJ1-1, with a tentative D call TRBD1 (6 bases). The CDR3 length is 14 residues. The ends were cut back, 2 bases at V and 3 bases at J, with 10 bases in the middle. CDR1 is KGHSH, CDR2 LQKENI, per germline. The CDR3 region has the DNA TGTGCCAGCTCACCAGGGGGCGCCCACACTGAAGCTTTCTTT. Translated: CASSPGGAHTEAFF.

This clone was seen once. The V gene is TRBV19, the J gene TRBJ1-5; TRBD1 matches at 7 bases. Germline values: CDR1 LNHDA, CDR2 SQIVND (reference sequence). The V segment lost 4 bases and the J segment 7 bases; nucleotides outside the gene matches: 10. The CDR3 has 15 residues. The CDR3 bases are TGTGCCAGTAGTAACAGGGGCGGAGGGAGACAGCCCCAGCATTTT. Translated, it gives CASSNRGGGRQPQHF. Using reference TRBV19 and TRBJ1-5 for the parts outside the CDR3, the full variable domain is DGGITQSPKYLFRKEGQNVTLSCEQNLNHDAMYWYRQDPGQGLRLIYYSQIVNDFQKGDIAEGYSVSREKKESFPLTVTSAQKNPTAFYLCASSNRGGGRQPQHFGDGTRLSIL.

The rearrangement uses TRBV5-4 and TRBJ2-5, with 8 bases fitting TRBD1. Germline V lookup: CDR1 SGHNT, CDR2 YYREEE (reference sequence). V gave up 4 bases and J gave up 1 base; unmatched junction bases: 6. The length of the CDR3 is 15 residues. The CDR3 spells CASSPGQAVQETQYF. CDR3 nucleotides: TGTGCCAGCAGCCCGGGACAGGCAGTCCAAGAGACCCAGTACTTC.

The rearrangement links TRBV5-1 to TRBJ2-2, with 11 bases identical to TRBD1. Germline lookup yields CDR1 SGHRS and CDR2 YFSETQ. This CDR3 region has 15 residues. Trimming at V came to 5 bases and at J to 3 bases, leaving 3 bases not matched to a gene. The CDR3 spells CASRAGQGDTGELFF. The CDR3 DNA sequence: TGCGCCAGCAGGGCGGGACAGGGGGACACCGGGGAGCTGTTTTTT. The full variable domain, rest sourced from reference TRBV5-1 and TRBJ2-2, is KAGVTQTPRYLIKTRGQQVTLSCSPISGHRSVSWYQQTPGQGLQFLFEYFSETQRNKGNFPGRFSGRQFSNSRSEMNVSTLELGDSALYLCASRAGQGDTGELFFGEGSRLTVL.

J is TRBJ2-7 and V is TRBV9; 7 bases align to TRBD2. The CDR3 length is 15 residues. V lost 0 bases to trimming and J lost 2 bases; unmatched junction nucleotides: 5. Germline lookup yields CDR1 SGDLS and CDR2 YYNGEE. The CDR3 nucleotides read TGTGCCAGCAGCGTAGAGGGCGGGAGTACCTACGAGCAGTACTTC. Protein product: CASSVEGGSTYEQYF. The variable domain in full, completed from reference TRBV9 and TRBJ2-7, reads DSGVTQTPKHLITATGQRVTLRCSPRSGDLSVYWYQQSLDQGLQFLIQYYNGEERAKGNILERFSAQQFPDLHSELNLSSLELGDSALYFCASSVEGGSTYEQYFGPGTRLTVT.

This chain joins TRBV2 and TRBJ2-5; the match to TRBD2 covers 7 bases. Germline V gives CDR1 SNHLY, CDR2 FYNNEI. This CDR3 is built from 12 residues. After removal of 1 base from V and 8 bases from J, the junction contained 1 base not matched to a gene. This chain's CDR3 is CASSEERGTQYF. The CDR3 DNA reads TGTGCCAGCAGTGAAGAGCGGGGAACCCAGTACTTC.

The rearrangement links TRBV3-1 (or the pseudogene TRBV3-2) to TRBJ1-1; 7 nucleotides match TRBD1. Germline values: CDR1 LGHDT, CDR2 YNNKEL (reference sequence). This CDR3 comprises 14 residues. V lost 5 bases, J lost 4 bases, and 7 bases stayed unmatched. The CDR3 reads CASSLTGISTEAFF. CDR3 nucleotide sequence: TGTGCCAGCAGCTTGACAGGGATCAGCACTGAAGCTTTCTTT.

The CDR3 nucleotides are TGCGCCAGCAGTCGCCGGGACAGGACGTCCTACAGCTCCTACGAGCAGTACTTC. As protein: CASSRRDRTSYSSYEQYF. V usage is TRBV5-1 and J usage is TRBJ2-7; 8 bases map to TRBD1. The CDR3 sequence is 18 residues long. CDR1 is SGHRS, CDR2 YFSETQ, per germline. V lost 5 bases to trimming and J lost 0 bases; unmatched junction nucleotides: 16.

J is TRBJ1-2 and V is TRBV20-1; 7 bases are shared with TRBD1. The CDR3 length is 11 residues. In germline, CDR1 is DFQATT, CDR2 SNEGSKA (reference sequence). The V and J ends lost 5 bases and 7 bases, in that order; junction bases with no gene match: 4. The DNA of the CDR3 is TGCAGTGCTCCCCGGACAGGTGGCTACACCTTC. As protein: CSAPRTGGYTF.

The V gene is TRBV5-4, the J gene TRBJ2-7; 8 positions match TRBD1. Germline V gene data show CDR1 as SGHNT and CDR2 as YYREEE (reference sequence). V was pared by 5 bases and J by 6 bases, with 7 bases of the junction left unmatched. The CDR3 sequence is 13 residues long. CDR3 amino acids: CASRTGQGREQYF. CDR3 DNA sequence: TGTGCCAGCAGGACAGGACAGGGCCGCGAGCAGTACTTC.

The V call is TRBV5-3, the J call TRBJ2-3, with 15 bases matching TRBD2. TRBV5-3 is reported as an ORF; its role is uncertain. Unmatched junction bases numbered 8, after V lost 4 bases and J lost 2 bases. This CDR3 comprises 18 residues. CDR3 nucleotide sequence: TGTGCCAGAAGCCCGGGACTAGCGGGGGGCCCACTCACAGATACGCAGTATTTT. Translated, it gives CARSPGLAGGPLTDTQYF.